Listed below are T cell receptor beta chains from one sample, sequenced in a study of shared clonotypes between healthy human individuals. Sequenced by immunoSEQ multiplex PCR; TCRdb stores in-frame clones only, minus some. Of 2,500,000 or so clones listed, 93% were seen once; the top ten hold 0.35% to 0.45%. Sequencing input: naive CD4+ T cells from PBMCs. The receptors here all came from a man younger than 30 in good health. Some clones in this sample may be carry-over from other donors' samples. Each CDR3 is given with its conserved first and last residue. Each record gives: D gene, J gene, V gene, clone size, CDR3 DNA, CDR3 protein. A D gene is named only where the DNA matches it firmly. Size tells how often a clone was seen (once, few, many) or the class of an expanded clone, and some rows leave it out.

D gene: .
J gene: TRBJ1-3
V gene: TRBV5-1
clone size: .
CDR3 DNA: TGCGCCAGCAGCTTGGCGCCGGGGATCGCTGGAAACACCATATATTTT
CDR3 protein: CASSLAPGIAGNTIYF

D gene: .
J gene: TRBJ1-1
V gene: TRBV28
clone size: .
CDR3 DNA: TGTGCCAGCAGTCCCCGGCAGGGATGGCACACTGAAGCTTTCTTT
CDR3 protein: CASSPRQGWHTEAFF

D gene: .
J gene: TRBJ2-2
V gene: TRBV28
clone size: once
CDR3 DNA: TGTGCCAGCAGTTTATGGGCGGGACCAGGGACCGGGGAGCTGTTTTTT
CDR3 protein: CASSLWAGPGTGELFF

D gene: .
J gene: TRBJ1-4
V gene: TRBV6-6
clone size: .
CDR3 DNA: TGTGCCAGCTCGAACGCTGCAACTAATGAAAAACTGTTTTTT
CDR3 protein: CASSNAATNEKLFF

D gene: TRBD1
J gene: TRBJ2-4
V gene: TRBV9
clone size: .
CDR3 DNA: TGTGCCAGCAGTAGACAGGGGGGGAACAAAAACATTCAGTACTTC
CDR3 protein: CASSRQGGNKNIQYF

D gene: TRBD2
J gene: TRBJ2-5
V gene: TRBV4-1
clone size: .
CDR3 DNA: TGCGCCAGCAGCCCCTTCCCGGGCGGCGTGGGACTAGAGGAGACCCAGTACTTC
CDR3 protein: CASSPFPGGVGLEETQYF

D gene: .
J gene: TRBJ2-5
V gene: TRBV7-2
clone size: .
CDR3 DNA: TGTGCCAGCAGCTTAGTACAGCAAGAGACCCAGTACTTC
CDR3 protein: CASSLVQQETQYF

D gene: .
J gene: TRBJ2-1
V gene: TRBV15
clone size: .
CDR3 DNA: TGTGCCACCAGCAGAGTGGGGGCTTCAGCCTACAATGAGCAGTTCTTC
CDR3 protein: CATSRVGASAYNEQFF

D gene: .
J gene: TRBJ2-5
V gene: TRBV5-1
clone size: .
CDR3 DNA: TGCGCCAGCGCTCGTATTGTGGGGACGTCGGAGACCCAGTACTTC
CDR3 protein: CASARIVGTSETQYF

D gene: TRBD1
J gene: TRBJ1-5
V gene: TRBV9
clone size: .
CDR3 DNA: TGTGCCAGCAGCGTAACAGGGGGCGTGGGTCAGCCCCAGCATTTT
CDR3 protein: CASSVTGGVGQPQHF

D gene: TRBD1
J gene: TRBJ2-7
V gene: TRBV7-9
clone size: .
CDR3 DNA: TGTGCCAGCAGCTTAGGACAGGGGGCCGGGGAGCAGTACTTC
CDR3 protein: CASSLGQGAGEQYF

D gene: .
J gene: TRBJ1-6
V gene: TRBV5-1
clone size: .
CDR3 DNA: TGCGCCAGCAGCCCGCAGGGTTCACCCCTCCACTTT
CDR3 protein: CASSPQGSPLHF

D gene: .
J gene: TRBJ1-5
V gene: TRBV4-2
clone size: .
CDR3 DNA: TGTGCCAGCAGCCAAGACCCCAAGGATAGCAATCAGCCCCAGCATTTT
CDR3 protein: CASSQDPKDSNQPQHF

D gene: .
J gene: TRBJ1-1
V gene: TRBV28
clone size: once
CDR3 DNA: TGTGCCAGCAGTTATGCACAGGGCGTGAACACTGAAGCTTTCTTT
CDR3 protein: CASSYAQGVNTEAFF

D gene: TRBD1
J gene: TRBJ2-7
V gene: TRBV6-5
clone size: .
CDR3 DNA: TGTGCCAGCAGTTACCTGGACAGGGTGAGCGAGCAGTACTTC
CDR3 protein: CASSYLDRVSEQYF

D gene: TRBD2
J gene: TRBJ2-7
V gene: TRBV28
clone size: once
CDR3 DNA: TGTGCCAGCAGTTTATATGTGGGACTAGCGGGTATGAGCTCCTACGAGCAGTACTTC
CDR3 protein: CASSLYVGLAGMSSYEQYF

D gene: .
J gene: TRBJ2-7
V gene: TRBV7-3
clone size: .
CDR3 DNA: TGTGCCAGCAGCCCCCAGGGGTCTTTATCCTACGAGCAGTACTTC
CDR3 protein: CASSPQGSLSYEQYF

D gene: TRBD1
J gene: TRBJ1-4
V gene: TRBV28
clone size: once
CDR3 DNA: TGTGCCAGCAGTTCCGGACAGGGGGCAGCGTTTAGTAGTGAAAAACTGTTTTTT
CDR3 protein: CASSSGQGAAFSSEKLFF

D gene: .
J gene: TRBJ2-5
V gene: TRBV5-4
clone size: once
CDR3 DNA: TGTGCCAGCAGCTATCAAGGGGTGGCAGGGGCAGAGACCCAGTACTTC
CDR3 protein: CASSYQGVAGAETQYF

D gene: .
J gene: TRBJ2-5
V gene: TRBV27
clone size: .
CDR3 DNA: TGTGCCAGCAGTTTAGAGTCCAGCCGTGAGACCCAGTACTTC
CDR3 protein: CASSLESSRETQYF

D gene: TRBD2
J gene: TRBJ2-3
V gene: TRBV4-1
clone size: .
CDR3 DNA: TGCGCCAGCAGCCCCGCGAGCGGGAGGGATACGCAGTATTTT
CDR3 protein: CASSPASGRDTQYF

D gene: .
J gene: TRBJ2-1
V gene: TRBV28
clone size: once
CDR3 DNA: TGTGCCAGCAGTGGGCTCTACAATGAGCAGTTCTTC
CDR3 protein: CASSGLYNEQFF

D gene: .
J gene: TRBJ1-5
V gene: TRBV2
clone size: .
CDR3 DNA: TGTGCCAGCAGTCAATCCAATGGCAATCAGCCCCAGCATTTT
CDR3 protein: CASSQSNGNQPQHF

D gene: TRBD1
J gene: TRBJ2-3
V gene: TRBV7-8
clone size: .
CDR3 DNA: TGTGCCAGCAGCTTAGTGGCCAGGGGGCAACTGGATACGCAGTATTTT
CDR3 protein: CASSLVARGQLDTQYF

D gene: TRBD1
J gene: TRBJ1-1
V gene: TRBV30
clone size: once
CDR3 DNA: TGTGCCTGGAGGACCGGGGCAGGGGGCTGGAACACTGAAGCTTTCTTT
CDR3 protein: CAWRTGAGGWNTEAFF

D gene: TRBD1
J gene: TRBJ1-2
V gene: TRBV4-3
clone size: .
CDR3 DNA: TGCGCCAGCAGCCAAATCAGACAGGGAGGTGGCTACACCTTC
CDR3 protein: CASSQIRQGGGYTF